This T cell receptor beta chain came from a study of vaccination and CD4 T cells after COVID-19. Turning to this clonotype: Its antigen is currently unknown.

The CDR3 is 13 residues long. Trimming cost V 4 bases and J 2 bases, with 4 bases left between them. From germline, CDR1 is KGHDR and CDR2 SFDVKD. Scientists ran DNA taken from cultured CD4+ T cells through the Oncomine TCR Beta short-read assay for sequencing. TCRdb reanalysed the PCR reads using MiXCR and keeps one entry per CDR3 protein. Of over 10,000 distinct CDR3 sequences in the sample, 56% are singletons; the top ten hold 15% to 20%. The treatment is: roughly nine-day PBMC culture with coronavirus spike peptide pools or control peptides (ViraFEST assay). The sample taken for sequencing was CD4+ T cells from blood, cultured in vitro. The gene calls are TRBV24-1 and TRBJ2-2; D is uncertain. This sequence originates from a human donor who had recovered from COVID-19. The CDR3 reads CATSETNTGELFF. In DNA form, the CDR3 reads TGTGCCACCAGTGAAACAAACACCGGGGAGCTGTTTTTT.